These 10 T cell receptor beta chains were all obtained from the same sample, sequenced in a study of T cells in Graves' hyperthyroidism and ophthalmopathy. Template material for amplifying TCR beta CDR3 regions consisted of RNA transcripts. HTBI primers were the set used in a first-round RT-PCR of the TCR CDR3. TCRdb re-analysed the multiplex PCR reads in MiXCR, keeping a single row per CDR3 protein. This sample yields a few hundred thousand distinct CDR3 sequences, of which 13% to 15% are seen a single time; approximately 19% belongs to the top ten. What was sequenced was blood. These receptors came from a woman aged 55-70 years with Graves' ophthalmopathy.

The chain employs TRBV14 and TRBJ2-7; 8 bases are shared with TRBD1. Per germline, CDR1 SGHDN and CDR2 FVKESK. V was clipped by 1 base and J by 3 bases; unmatched bases: 5. The CDR3 is 15 amino acids. CDR3 amino acids: CASSQVEDRDYEQYF. The DNA for the CDR3 is TGTGCCAGCAGCCAAGTGGAGGACAGGGACTACGAGCAGTACTTC. Full variable domain (outside the CDR3, taken from reference TRBV14 and TRBJ2-7): EAGVTQFPSHSVIEKGQTVTLRCDPISGHDNLYWYRRVMGKEIKFLLHFVKESKQDESGMPNNRFLAERTGGTYSTLKVQPAELEDSGVYFCASSQVEDRDYEQYFGPGTRLTVT.

In this sample, this clonotype turned up many times. This rearrangement joins TRBV10-3 to TRBJ1-2, with 8 bases aligning to TRBD1. CDR3 length: 14 amino acids. Germline CDR1 is ENHRY and CDR2 is SYGVKD. The V gene end was trimmed by 6 bases and the J gene end by 0 bases; junction bases not matched to a gene: 3. CDR3 sequence (DNA): TGTGCCATCAGACCGGACAGGGCTAACTATGGCTACACCTTC. Encoded protein: CAIRPDRANYGYTF.

This clonotype was seen at least ten times. This rearrangement joins TRBV15 to TRBJ2-7, with 7 bases fitting TRBD2. Germline V gene sequence: CDR1 LNHNV, CDR2 YYDKDF (reference sequence). V shed 1 base, J shed 2 bases, and the junction held 5 bases outside the gene matches. There are 15 residues in the CDR3. CDR3 region: CATSRAVAGAYEQYF. CDR3 DNA sequence: TGTGCCACCAGCAGAGCGGTAGCGGGTGCCTACGAGCAGTACTTC.

This clonotype was seen a handful of times. The V gene is TRBV9, the J gene TRBJ1-5, with D unclear. The germline V gene has CDR1 SGDLS and CDR2 YYNGEE. Trimming stripped 3 bases from V and 9 bases from J, with 13 bases between. The CDR3 runs to 13 residues. The CDR3 DNA is TGTGCCAGCAGCGCGGGCCCCCTATGGCCCCAGCATTTT. Translating gives CASSAGPLWPQHF.

This chain uses TRBV28 with TRBJ2-1; 16 bases fit TRBD2. The germline CDR1 and CDR2 sequences are MDHEN and SYDVKM. Losses at the gene ends were 2 bases for V and 6 bases for J; bases not matched to a gene: 4. The CDR3 sequence is 17 residues long. The CDR3 reads CASSLRGLAGGVNEQFF. Written as DNA, the CDR3 is TGTGCCAGCAGTTTAAGGGGACTAGCGGGAGGGGTCAATGAGCAGTTCTTC.

This clonotype came up a few times. The V gene is TRBV20-1, the J gene TRBJ2-1; D gene uncertain. CDR3 length: 14 residues. CDR1 is DFQATT, CDR2 SNEGSKA, per germline (reference sequence). Trimming left V 1 base short and J 8 bases short, with 15 bases between. The DNA for the CDR3 is TGCAGTGCTAGAGGGCTCAGTATGCTCCATGAGCAGTTCTTC. It translates to CSARGLSMLHEQFF.

This clonotype occurred many times. The J gene is TRBJ2-1, the V gene TRBV20-1, with 11 bases lining up with TRBD2. Germline CDR1 and CDR2: DFQATT and SNEGSKA (reference sequence). This CDR3 spans 16 amino acids. V was pared by 4 bases and J by 3 bases, with 8 bases of the junction left unmatched. The CDR3: CSATTGGLADYNEQFF. The CDR3 DNA reads TGCAGTGCTACGACAGGGGGACTAGCGGACTACAATGAGCAGTTCTTC.

Turning to this clonotype: This may come from a read error, since a much larger clone is one base off. V and J are TRBV2 and TRBJ2-1, with 11 bases aligning to TRBD2. Losses at the gene ends were 5 bases for V and 9 bases for J; bases not matched to a gene: 9. CDR1 and CDR2 from the germline V gene are SNHLY and FYNNEI. There are 15 residues in the CDR3. The CDR3: CASSTTSGAGGEQFF. The DNA for the CDR3 is TGTGCCAGCAGTACGACTAGCGGGGCTGGGGGTGAGCAGTTCTTC.

This clonotype was detected a few times. A much larger clone lies a single base off, so this may be a read error. The chain carries TRBV5-1 and TRBJ2-3; possibly TRBD1 or TRBD2 for D (6 bases each). Germline lookup yields CDR1 SGHRS and CDR2 YFSETQ. This CDR3 has 15 amino acids. This CDR3 reads CASGLAEGGPDTQYF. The CDR3 DNA reads as TGCGCCAGCGGCTTAGCGGAGGGGGGCCCAGATACGCAGTATTTT.

In this sample, this clonotype turned up many times. The chain is built from TRBV27 and TRBJ2-7; D is uncertain. Trimming removed 8 bases from V and 4 bases from J, with 12 bases in between. Germline V CDR1 and CDR2: MNHEY, SMNVEV (reference sequence). The CDR3 covers 12 residues. The CDR3 bases are TGTGCCAGCGGCTCCCGCGGTTACGAGCAGTACTTC. Protein product: CASGSRGYEQYF.